This T cell receptor beta chain was captured in a study of blood T cell repertoires in COVID-19 (dated by TCRdb to 2018 to 2020). Background for the entire study: Samples covering the acute and convalescent phases of COVID-19 were provided by collaborators in the United States, Italy and Spain. The material from the prospective study consisted of cDNA or gDNA derived from T cells, B-cell-depleted T cells, or PBMCs. Subjects who had been exposed to COVID-19, were actively infected with it, or had recovered from it provided the deeply sampled blood TCRbeta repertoires that made up the dataset. The repertoires were released in a freely available public database meant as a resource for research on the immune response to SARS-CoV-2. Samples came from the ongoing ImmuneRACE study (first 160 participants) plus 1,254 subjects from 6 global collaborators. Nearly every sample came with metadata listing a de-identified subject ID, COVID-19 status, age in years and sex. Where available, HLA class I and class II types were taken from metadata supplied by the sample provider and were not determined by assay-based typing. The paper as a whole reports these results and caveats: The quantity of clinical and demographic metadata differed by source and by participant and was supplied without curation.

Trimmed from V: 6 bases; trimmed from J: 0 bases; junction bases lacking a gene match: 5. CDR1 WSHSY and CDR2 SAAADI are derived from the germline V gene. Counted from cysteine to phenylalanine, this CDR3 has 15 amino acids. Only the CDR3 part of the read is kept: 45 bases, read in frame from the first base. Remarks on this clone: Its target antigen remains unknown. No much larger clone exists at a distance of one base, and base qualities are not known.

Collaborating institutions collected whole blood in K2EDTA tubes following their own protocols. For TCRbeta analysis, collaborator samples were shipped as frozen whole blood, as isolated PBMCs, or as DNA extracted from either sample type. TCRbeta CDR3 regions were amplified from genomic DNA using the immunoSEQ Assay, a bias-controlled multiplex PCR. Regarding the original processing steps: The number of nucleated cells in each sample was estimated from the amplification of reference gene primers within the assay. To quantify the absolute abundance of each unique TCRbeta CDR3 rearrangement, sequence reads were collapsed and filtered. For each sample, productive Simpson clonality was calculated by taking the square root of Simpson's diversity index across productive rearrangements. Not all clones reach the TCRdb copy of this immuneACCESS table, which keeps in-frame sequences only. Checked studies attribute under half of the gap to unresolved V genes and leave the rest unexplained. V and J calls plus clone size are reproduced from that table; the DNA served to infer D and trimming. This sample comprises 160,000 or so clones, 70% to 85% of them detected only once. The ten largest clones capture around a tenth of the sample.

This TCR derives from a woman aged 45-65 years with acute or convalescent COVID-19. Sequencing used peripheral blood. The chain joins TRBV10-2 to TRBJ1-3; TRBD1 aligns with 7 central bases. In nucleotides, the sequence is TGCGCCAGCAGGGGGACAGATTTCTCTGGAAACACCATATATTTT. It encodes CASRGTDFSGNTIYF.